These 29 T cell receptor beta chains were all obtained from the same sample, sequenced in a study of blood T cell repertoires in COVID-19. The method was immunoSEQ multiplex PCR; TCRdb's version includes in-frame clones alone and lacks a portion of them. The sample yields tens of thousands of clones, roughly 90% seen once. Sequencing input: peripheral blood. Every receptor here comes from a man aged 65-85 years with active or convalescent COVID-19.

This clone has just a few counts. The rearrangement links TRBV6-4 to TRBJ1-5; D gene uncertain. CDR1 and CDR2 from the germline V gene are MRHNA and SNTAGT. The CDR3 extends over 14 amino acids. Trimming pared 3 bases from V and 3 bases from J, leaving 9 bases between. This CDR3 reads CASSESSDNQPQHF. DNA of the CDR3: TGTGCCAGCAGTGAAAGTTCAGACAATCAGCCCCAGCATTTT.

The rearrangement links TRBV15 to TRBJ2-1; a possible D gene is TRBD1 (6 bases). This CDR3 contains 15 residues. V was shortened by 0 bases and J by 7 bases, with 13 bases between the two germline ends. CDR1 LNHNV and CDR2 YYDKDF come from the germline V gene (reference sequence). Here the CDR3 reads CATSREGRGRNEQFF. As DNA, the CDR3 is TGTGCCACCAGCAGAGAGGGCAGGGGACGAAATGAGCAGTTCTTC.

This sequence joins TRBV5-1 and TRBJ2-5; D gene unclear. Germline-derived CDR1 and CDR2 are SGHRS and YFSETQ. This CDR3 region has 14 residues. V was cut by 1 base and J by 2 bases, with 9 bases left in between. The CDR3 region has the DNA TGCGCCAGCAGCTTGTCACACAAACAAGAGACCCAGTACTTC. It is translated as CASSLSHKQETQYF.

The chain has TRBV24-1 and TRBJ2-1; TRBD1 is a possible D gene (6 bases). The germline gives CDR1 KGHDR, CDR2 SFDVKD. The CDR3 has 15 residues. Trimming removed 7 bases at V and 7 bases at J, with 19 bases between. DNA for the CDR3: TGTGCCACCAGGAAAACAGGGTCCACTTCGAATGAGCAGTTCTTC. Translation: CATRKTGSTSNEQFF.

This rearrangement joins TRBV12-5 to TRBJ2-1; 11 bases line up with TRBD1. This CDR3 has 15 residues. Unmatched junction bases numbered 4, after V lost 1 base and J lost 8 bases. Germline values: CDR1 LGHNT, CDR2 FRNRAP. The CDR3 bases are TGTGCTAGTGGTTTGGGGACAGGGGGCAGGGATGAGCAGTTCTTC. It encodes CASGLGTGGRDEQFF.

The chain recombines TRBV2 with TRBJ2-7; a weak D match, TRBD1 (5 bases). The CDR3 consists of 17 residues. Germline loops: CDR1 SNHLY, CDR2 FYNNEI. V was shortened by 0 bases and J by 1 base, with 16 bases between the two germline ends. CDR3 residues: CASSEAHPLTESYEQYF. The DNA for the CDR3 is TGTGCCAGCAGTGAAGCGCACCCATTGACAGAGTCCTACGAGCAGTACTTC. Filled out from reference TRBV2 and TRBJ2-7, the complete variable domain reads EPEVTQTPSHQVTQMGQEVILRCVPISNHLYFYWYRQILGQKVEFLVSFYNNEISEKSEIFDDQFSVERPDGSNFTLKIRSTKLEDSAMYFCASSEAHPLTESYEQYFGPGTRLTVT.

This clone was counted once. V is TRBV7-8 and J is TRBJ2-2; weak D call: TRBD1 (5 bases). The V and J ends lost 5 bases and 6 bases respectively, with 13 bases between them. Germline-derived CDR1 and CDR2 are SGHVS and FQNEAQ. There are 14 residues in the CDR3. CDR3 coding DNA: TGTGCCAGCAGCCCCGACAGCCACCCCGGGGAGCTGTTTTTT. Its protein product is CASSPDSHPGELFF.

The rearrangement joins TRBV5-4 to TRBJ2-1; 7 bases line up with TRBD2. Germline lookup yields CDR1 SGHNT and CDR2 YYREEE (reference sequence). V was pared by 1 base and J by 6 bases, with 4 bases of the junction left unmatched. This CDR3 contains 14 residues. Written as DNA, the CDR3 is TGTGCCAGCAGCTTGTTTGGGGGGGGCAATGAGCAGTTCTTC. Amino acid sequence: CASSLFGGGNEQFF.

This clone ranks as medium-sized. The J gene is TRBJ1-1, the V gene TRBV27; D perhaps matches TRBD1 (6 bases). Trimming removed 6 bases from V and 10 bases from J, with 21 bases in between. Germline CDR1 is MNHEY and CDR2 is SMNVEV (reference sequence). CDR3 length equals 14 residues. CDR3 sequence: CASRLTSGDPSAFF. DNA of the CDR3: TGTGCCAGCAGACTGACTTCAGGGGACCCTTCAGCTTTCTTT.

This sequence joins TRBV30 and TRBJ1-3, with 7 bases matching TRBD1. The CDR3 spans 15 residues. Unmatched junction bases numbered 4, after V lost 2 bases and J lost 0 bases. In germline, CDR1 is GTSNPN, CDR2 SVGIG (reference sequence). This CDR3 reads CAWSPGQNSGNTIYF. Written as DNA, the CDR3 is TGTGCCTGGAGTCCGGGACAGAACTCTGGAAACACCATATATTTT.

The V call is TRBV11-2, the J call TRBJ2-1; TRBD2 agrees at 9 bases. CDR3 length: 15 amino acids. CDR1 SGHAT and CDR2 FQNNGV come from the germline V gene. Trimming removed 5 bases from V and 6 bases from J; junction bases left unmatched: 8. The CDR3 DNA reads as TGTGCCAGCAGCCTACAGGCGGGGGGGGGCAATGAGCAGTTCTTC. As protein: CASSLQAGGGNEQFF.

The chain couples TRBV28 to TRBJ1-3; 10 nucleotides agree with TRBD1. V lost 2 bases, J lost 1 base, and 5 bases stayed unmatched. The CDR3 extends over 17 amino acids. Germline-derived CDR1 and CDR2 are MDHEN and SYDVKM. Here the CDR3 reads CASSLRGQGGSGNTIYF. The DNA of the CDR3 is TGTGCCAGCAGTTTACGTGGACAGGGGGGATCTGGAAACACCATATATTTT.

The chain carries TRBV28 and TRBJ1-5; D perhaps matches TRBD1 (5 bases). Deletions cut 7 bases from V and 6 bases from J, with 16 bases between. The CDR3 consists of 14 residues. Germline-derived CDR1 and CDR2 are MDHEN and SYDVKM. CDR3 protein: CASILSRGIQPQHF. CDR3 nucleotides: TGTGCCAGCATTCTCAGCCGGGGGATTCAGCCCCAGCATTTT.

The chain links TRBV10-3 to TRBJ2-3; the D gene is possibly TRBD1 (5 bases). This CDR3 has 15 residues. Germline V gene sequence: CDR1 ENHRY, CDR2 SYGVKD. Deletions cut 8 bases from V and 1 base from J, with 16 bases between. The CDR3 sequence: CAILDSEGGTDTQYF. The CDR3 region has the DNA TGTGCCATCCTCGACTCGGAAGGGGGCACAGATACGCAGTATTTT.

Only one count was recorded for this clone. The chain links TRBV7-9 to TRBJ1-2; TRBD1 is a possible D gene (6 bases). With 6 bases removed from V and 3 bases from J, the gap between germline ends came to 17 bases. Germline CDR1 is SEHNR and CDR2 is FQNEAQ (reference sequence). This CDR3 is built from 15 residues. The CDR3 region is CASSPMGAGDYGYTF. The CDR3 DNA is TGTGCCAGCAGTCCAATGGGCGCAGGGGACTATGGCTACACCTTC.

This chain connects TRBV10-2 to TRBJ1-2; D possibly corresponds to TRBD1 (6 bases). The CDR3 runs to 14 residues. V was clipped by 1 base and J by 2 bases, with 8 bases between them. Germline V gene sequence: CDR1 WSHSY, CDR2 SAAADI. This CDR3 reads CASSEFTGNYGYTF. The CDR3 region has the DNA TGCGCCAGCAGTGAGTTTACAGGGAACTATGGCTACACCTTC.

This rearrangement joins TRBV27 to TRBJ1-6; D not certain. Germline CDR1 and CDR2: MNHEY and SMNVEV (reference sequence). V was trimmed by 8 bases and J by 3 bases, leaving 14 bases between them. The CDR3 length is 15 residues. CDR3 sequence (DNA): TGTGCCAGCGCCTTAGGCGGGCTCTATAATTCACCCCTCCACTTT. This encodes CASALGGLYNSPLHF.

The chain is built from TRBV4-2 and TRBJ2-3; D perhaps matches TRBD2 (7 bases). The V gene lost 2 bases and the J gene lost 0 bases, with 24 bases spanning the gap. The CDR3 is 20 amino acids. Germline CDR1 and CDR2: LGHNA and YNFKEQ. The CDR3 sequence: CASSQTSSGGPPVSTDTQYF. The DNA for the CDR3 is TGTGCCAGCAGCCAAACCTCCTCGGGGGGCCCGCCGGTTAGCACAGATACGCAGTATTTT.

Only one count was recorded for this clone. This chain uses TRBV2 with TRBJ2-7, with 8 bases fitting TRBD1. Trimming at V came to 6 bases and at J to 5 bases, leaving 18 bases not matched to a gene. The CDR3 runs to 17 residues. CDR1 SNHLY and CDR2 FYNNEI come from the germline V gene. DNA of the CDR3: TGTGCCAGCAGAAAACTCCTGGACAGGGCTCTTATCGACGAGCAGTACTTC. It translates to CASRKLLDRALIDEQYF.

The chain uses TRBV5-1 and TRBJ1-1, with D possibly matching TRBD1 (5 bases). The V gene's germline CDR1 is SGHRS and CDR2 YFSETQ. CDR3 length: 13 amino acids. V was trimmed by 6 bases and J by 5 bases, leaving 14 bases between them. The CDR3 sequence: CASIETPGTEAFF. For the CDR3, the DNA is TGCGCCAGCATCGAGACCCCAGGGACTGAAGCTTTCTTT.

The rearrangement joins TRBV5-6 to TRBJ1-2; 9 positions agree with TRBD1. There are 15 residues in the CDR3. Trimming at V came to 4 bases and at J to 9 bases, leaving 13 bases not matched to a gene. Germline V gene data show CDR1 as SGHDT and CDR2 as YYEEEE. The CDR3 loop is CASSGRVGQGPRYTF. Written as DNA, the CDR3 is TGTGCCAGCAGCGGCAGGGTGGGACAGGGCCCTCGCTACACCTTC.

This chain uses TRBV27 with TRBJ2-4, with D possibly being TRBD2 (7 bases). CDR3 length: 14 amino acids. V lost 6 bases, J lost 6 bases, and 15 bases lay in between. Germline V gene data show CDR1 as MNHEY and CDR2 as SMNVEV (reference sequence). Written as DNA, the CDR3 is TGTGCCAGCAGCTCTGGGGGGGCTGTAAACATTCAGTACTTC. Residues: CASSSGGAVNIQYF.

The chain is built from TRBV9 and TRBJ1-1; D gene unclear. Germline V lookup: CDR1 SGDLS, CDR2 YYNGEE. Between the trimmed V and J ends, which lost 0 bases and 4 bases, there was a span of 10 bases. This CDR3 has 14 amino acids. The CDR3, as DNA: TGTGCCAGCAGCGTAGGTCCAGGATCCACTGAAGCTTTCTTT. Amino acids: CASSVGPGSTEAFF.

This chain connects TRBV10-3 to TRBJ2-7; possibly TRBD1 for D (5 bases). The germline V and J ends were trimmed by 4 bases and 0 bases, with 7 bases remaining between them. The germline V gene encodes CDR1 ENHRY and CDR2 SYGVKD. The CDR3 sequence is 13 residues long. The chain's CDR3 is CAISAQDSYEQYF. The CDR3 coding sequence is TGTGCCATCAGTGCACAGGACTCCTACGAGCAGTACTTC.

The chain recombines TRBV27 with TRBJ1-5; D gene uncertain. The CDR3 covers 14 residues. V dropped 3 bases and J dropped 4 bases, with 10 bases sitting between them. Germline assignment: CDR1 MNHEY and CDR2 SMNVEV (reference sequence). The chain's CDR3 is CASSLKRRNQPQHF. CDR3 nucleotides: TGTGCCAGCAGTTTGAAACGGAGGAATCAGCCCCAGCATTTT.

The chain joins TRBV9 to TRBJ1-2, with a weak D call TRBD1 (6 bases). CDR1 SGDLS and CDR2 YYNGEE come from the germline V gene. The CDR3 sequence is 15 residues long. V was trimmed by 0 bases and J by 1 base, leaving 10 bases between them. Here the CDR3 reads CASSVGGLGNYGYTF. As DNA, the CDR3 is TGTGCCAGCAGCGTAGGGGGGCTTGGTAACTATGGCTACACCTTC.

This sequence joins TRBV5-1 and TRBJ1-2; D may be TRBD1 (6 bases). Germline loops: CDR1 SGHRS, CDR2 YFSETQ. Trimming left V 2 bases short and J 4 bases short, with 12 bases between. This CDR3 is 14 amino acids long. Here the CDR3 DNA reads TGCGCCAGCAGCTTATCAGGGGCTCTCTATGGCTACACCTTC. Translation gives CASSLSGALYGYTF.

The V and J genes are TRBV5-1 and TRBJ1-2; TRBD1 agrees at 8 bases. V trimming: 2 bases; J trimming: 4 bases; junction bases outside the gene matches: 1. CDR1 and CDR2 (germline): SGHRS, YFSETQ. This CDR3 is built from 13 residues. The CDR3, as DNA: TGCGCCAGCAGCTTCGGGACAGGCTATGGCTACACCTTC. Translated: CASSFGTGYGYTF.

The rearrangement links TRBV7-2 to TRBJ1-2, with 11 bases aligning to TRBD1. This CDR3 spans 14 amino acids. Germline-derived CDR1 and CDR2 are SGHTA and FQGNSA. The V gene end was trimmed by 5 bases and the J gene end by 6 bases; junction bases not matched to a gene: 5. In nucleotides, the CDR3 is TGTGCCAGCAGCCCGGACAGGGGGCGTAATGGCTACACCTTC. It is translated as CASSPDRGRNGYTF.